This T cell receptor (beta chain) was documented in a study of T cell responses to AZD1222 COVID-19 vaccine. The assay was immunoSEQ multiplex PCR, and TCRdb's table has in-frame clones only and misses some. The sample carries approximately 300,000 clones, 94% recorded once. Germline V gene lookup returns CDR1 LNHDA and CDR2 SQIVND (reference sequence). After removal of 3 bases from V and 5 bases from J, the junction contained 5 bases not matched to a gene. The CDR3 extends over 14 amino acids. The input for sequencing was peripheral blood, taken 28 days after the second AZD1222 dose. The receptor's source is an adult who received the AZD1222 COVID-19 vaccine. V is TRBV19 and J is TRBJ1-1; 8 bases are a match to TRBD1. The CDR3 region is CASSIDRGGTEAFF. Written as DNA, the CDR3 is TGTGCCAGTAGTATCGACAGGGGTGGAACTGAAGCTTTCTTT.